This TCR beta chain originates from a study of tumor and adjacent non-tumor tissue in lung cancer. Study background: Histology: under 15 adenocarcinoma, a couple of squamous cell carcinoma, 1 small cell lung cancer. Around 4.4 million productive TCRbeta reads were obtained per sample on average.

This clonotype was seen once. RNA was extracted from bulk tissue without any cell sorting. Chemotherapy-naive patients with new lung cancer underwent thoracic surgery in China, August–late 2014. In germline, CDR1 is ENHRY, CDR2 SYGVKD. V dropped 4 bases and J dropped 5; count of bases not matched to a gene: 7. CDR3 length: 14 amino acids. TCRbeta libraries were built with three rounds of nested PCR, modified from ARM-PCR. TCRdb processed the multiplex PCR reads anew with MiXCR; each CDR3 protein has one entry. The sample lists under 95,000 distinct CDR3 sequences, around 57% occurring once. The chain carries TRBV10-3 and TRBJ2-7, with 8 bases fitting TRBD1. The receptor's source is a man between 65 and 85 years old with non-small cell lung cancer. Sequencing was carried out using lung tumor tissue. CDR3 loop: CAISGRIRGHEQYF. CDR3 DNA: TGTGCCATCAGTGGCCGGATCAGGGGGCACGAGCAGTACTTC.